Described below is a single T cell receptor beta chain sequence and its context. Its target is unknown. Looked up from germline, CDR1 is SQVTM and CDR2 is ANQGSEA. This CDR3 is built from 14 residues. With V trimmed by 1 base and J by 2 bases, 3 bases remained unmatched. The data were taken from a study of cytomegalovirus exposure and HLA in healthy donors. Study-wide results and caveats: Per published reports, the classifier diagnosed cytomegalovirus status with high specificity and sensitivity. The study found most TCR sequences rare, yet found some public TCRs in many donors.

Profiled with immunoSEQ multiplex PCR; TCRdb holds only in-frame clones, not every one. The table lists some 250,000 clones, around 86% of them singletons. V is TRBV29-1 and J is TRBJ2-7; 9 bases match TRBD1. The TCR was taken from a woman between 25 and 40 years old in good health and CMV-seropositive. Material: PBMCs. This chain's CDR3 is CSVEGTGATYEQYF. CDR3 DNA sequence: TGCAGCGTTGAAGGGACAGGGGCTACCTACGAGCAGTACTTC.